The 24 T cell receptor beta chains listed next were all sequenced from one sample in a study of OX40 agonist ivuxolimab in advanced cancers. Library method: the immunoSEQ multiplex PCR assay. TCRdb took over this immuneACCESS table, retaining in-frame rearrangements with V and J assigned. Such tables are incomplete; in checked studies, under half of the missing clones stem from an unresolved V gene, and the remainder is unexplained. This sample is represented by about 40,000 clones; 70% to 90% of them were singletons. The top ten clonotypes cover 23% of the sample. Sequenced here: CD4+ or CD8+ T cells sorted from blood, sampled in a trial of the OX40 agonist ivuxolimab. All receptors derive from an adult with an advanced solid tumor such as melanoma, head and neck, liver or kidney cancer.

The chain carries TRBV9 and TRBJ2-2, with TRBD2 as a possible D gene (5 bases). V gave up 0 bases and J gave up 4 bases, with 13 bases separating them. The CDR3 totals 16 residues. Germline V gene sequence: CDR1 SGDLS, CDR2 YYNGEE. The CDR3 sequence is CASSVGPSGGTGELFF. The CDR3 region has the DNA TGTGCCAGCAGCGTAGGGCCCTCAGGAGGCACCGGGGAGCTGTTTTTT.

By share, this clone counts as medium-sized. The gene calls are TRBV7-6 and TRBJ2-7; 9 positions agree with TRBD2. The CDR3 runs 17 residues. V lost 4 bases, J lost 5 bases, and 15 bases stayed unmatched. Germline V lookup: CDR1 SGHVS, CDR2 FNYEAQ. The DNA of the CDR3 is TGTGCCAGCAGCTATCGGGGGCGGGCTAGCGGGGTAAACGAGCAGTACTTC. It translates to CASSYRGRASGVNEQYF.

The chain carries TRBV9 and TRBJ2-1; 10 bases align to TRBD2. The junction had 12 bases not matched to a gene; V was cut back by 5 bases and J by 4 bases. This CDR3 contains 17 residues. Germline loops: CDR1 SGDLS, CDR2 YYNGEE. The CDR3 nucleotides read TGTGCCAGCAGTCGAGCCTCCGGGACTAGCGCGTACAATGAGCAGTTCTTC. Protein product: CASSRASGTSAYNEQFF.

The chain combines TRBV4-2 with TRBJ1-4; possibly TRBD1 for D (6 bases). V shed 2 bases and J shed 4 bases, with 11 bases lying between them. Per the germline V gene, CDR1 is LGHNA and CDR2 is YNFKEQ. This CDR3 contains 15 residues. In DNA, the CDR3 is TGTGCCAGCAGCCAAACCGGGACACTTAATGAAAAACTGTTTTTT. This translates into CASSQTGTLNEKLFF.

The chain has TRBV11-2 and TRBJ1-1; D possibly corresponds to TRBD1 (6 bases). The CDR3 is 15 residues long. Trimming took off 0 bases at V and 3 bases at J, with 11 bases between the two ends. The germline gives CDR1 SGHAT, CDR2 FQNNGV. The CDR3 loop reads CASSLEGGPYTEAFF. Here the CDR3 DNA reads TGTGCCAGCAGCTTAGAGGGGGGCCCTTACACTGAAGCTTTCTTT.

This chain links TRBV27 with TRBJ2-7; 7 bases line up with TRBD2. Germline CDR1 reads MNHEY; CDR2 reads SMNVEV (reference sequence). The CDR3 is made up of 14 amino acids. Germline trimming cut 3 bases from V and 2 bases from J; bases unmatched to any gene: 4. The CDR3 DNA reads as TGTGCCAGCAGTTTTGCGGGAGAGGCCTACGAGCAGTACTTC. This gives the protein CASSFAGEAYEQYF.

J is TRBJ1-5 and V is TRBV5-1, with 8 bases matching TRBD1. Germline-derived CDR1 and CDR2 are SGHRS and YFSETQ. J gave up 2 bases and V 3 bases, and 1 base lay outside the gene matches. The CDR3 extends over 14 amino acids. The CDR3 sequence: CASSSGQGNQPQHF. The CDR3 DNA reads as TGCGCCAGCAGCTCGGGACAGGGCAATCAGCCCCAGCATTTT. Drawing the rest from reference TRBV5-1 and TRBJ1-5, the complete variable domain is KAGVTQTPRYLIKTRGQQVTLSCSPISGHRSVSWYQQTPGQGLQFLFEYFSETQRNKGNFPGRFSGRQFSNSRSEMNVSTLELGDSALYLCASSSGQGNQPQHFGDGTRLSIL.

The rearrangement uses TRBV13 and TRBJ2-2; D may match TRBD1 or TRBD2 (5 bases each). Deletions cut 7 bases from V and 2 bases from J, with 17 bases between. This CDR3 has 16 residues. Per germline, CDR1 PRHDT and CDR2 FYEKMQ (reference sequence). The CDR3 loop reads CASILGVRINTGELFF. DNA of the CDR3: TGTGCCAGCATCCTGGGGGTACGAATCAACACCGGGGAGCTGTTTTTT. The variable domain in full, with the rest retrieved from reference TRBV13 and TRBJ2-2, is AAGVIQSPRHLIKEKRETATLKCYPIPRHDTVYWYQQGPGQDPQFLISFYEKMQSDKGSIPDRFSAQQFSDYHSELNMSSLELGDSALYFCASILGVRINTGELFFGEGSRLTVL.

The chain's CDR3 is CASRVWGNTEAFF. The CDR3 nucleotides are TGTGCCAGCAGGGTGTGGGGGAACACTGAAGCTTTCTTT. This rearrangement joins TRBV5-6 to TRBJ1-1, with unresolved D. The length of the CDR3 is 13 residues. V was cut by 5 bases and J by 1 base, with 9 bases left in between. The germline gives CDR1 SGHDT, CDR2 YYEEEE.

This clone is labeled medium-sized (0.01 to 0.1%). This chain connects TRBV5-6 to TRBJ2-7; 12 bases line up with TRBD2. Trimming cost V 5 bases and J 6 bases; bases outside gene matches: 12. CDR3 length: 16 residues. The germline gives CDR1 SGHDT, CDR2 YYEEEE. Here the CDR3 DNA reads TGTGCCAGCAGAGACGGTCTAGCGGGAGGGCCGGGCGAGCAGTACTTC. Protein: CASRDGLAGGPGEQYF.

The gene calls are TRBV10-1 and TRBJ2-7, with D tentatively TRBD1 (5 bases). This CDR3 has 14 residues. V gave up 3 bases and J gave up 2 bases, with 11 bases separating them. Germline V gene lookup returns CDR1 WNHNN and CDR2 SYGVQD (reference sequence). The CDR3 region is CASSERGLAYEQYF. The DNA of the CDR3 is TGCGCCAGCAGTGAAAGGGGTCTTGCCTACGAGCAGTACTTC.

This clone was picked up one time. In DNA form, the CDR3 reads TGTGCCAGCAGTTACTTCACAGGGAACACTGAAGCTTTCTTT. Residues: CASSYFTGNTEAFF. The chain carries TRBV28 and TRBJ1-1; possibly TRBD1 for D (5 bases). The CDR3 is 14 residues long. Germline lookup yields CDR1 MDHEN and CDR2 SYDVKM. The V and J ends lost 4 bases and 1 base respectively, with 10 bases between them. Combining the CDR3 with reference TRBV28 and TRBJ1-1 gives the whole variable domain DVKVTQSSRYLVKRTGEKVFLECVQDMDHENMFWYRQDPGLGLRLIYFSYDVKMKEKGDIPEGYSVSREKKERFSLILESASTNQTSMYLCASSYFTGNTEAFFGQGTRLTVV.

This chain joins TRBV2 and TRBJ2-1; TRBD2 matches 11 bases. CDR1 and CDR2 (germline): SNHLY, FYNNEI. The CDR3 contains 16 residues. Germline trimming cut 7 bases from V and 8 bases from J; bases unmatched to any gene: 13. This CDR3 is CASNDLAGGPADEQFF. Written as DNA, the CDR3 is TGTGCCAGCAATGACTTAGCGGGAGGGCCTGCTGATGAGCAGTTCTTC.

This clone came up a few times. The chain links TRBV6-1 to TRBJ1-5, with TRBD1 matching 9 bases. Germline V CDR1 and CDR2: MNHNS, SASEGT. Trimming removed 6 bases from V and 15 bases from J; junction bases left unmatched: 12. This CDR3 has 13 amino acids. The DNA of the CDR3 is TGTGCCAGCAGATACATACGGACAGGGGACGGGCATTTT. It translates to CASRYIRTGDGHF.

This rearrangement joins TRBV27 to TRBJ1-1; TRBD1 agrees at 7 bases. Looked up from germline, CDR1 is MNHEY and CDR2 is SMNVEV (reference sequence). The CDR3 is made up of 14 amino acids. With V trimmed by 7 bases and J by 5 bases, 10 bases remained unmatched. The CDR3 DNA is TGTGCCAGCAAACTTGCAGGGGGAGCGACTGAAGCTTTCTTT. Protein: CASKLAGGATEAFF.

The gene calls are TRBV9 and TRBJ1-4; 7 nucleotides agree with TRBD1. The J segment lost 4 bases and the V segment lost 3 bases, leaving 6 bases of the junction unmatched. The CDR3 extends over 15 amino acids. CDR1 SGDLS and CDR2 YYNGEE come from the germline V gene. This CDR3 is CASSAGDSDNEKLFF. The CDR3 DNA sequence: TGTGCCAGCAGCGCTGGGGACAGCGATAATGAAAAACTGTTTTTT.

This sequence joins TRBV12-5 and TRBJ2-7, with 8 bases aligning to TRBD1. The CDR3 extends over 16 amino acids. CDR1 is LGHNT, CDR2 FRNRAP, per germline. Trimming removed 1 base from V and 5 bases from J; junction bases left unmatched: 10. The CDR3: CASGLAPSDRGHEQYF. DNA of the CDR3: TGTGCTAGTGGTTTGGCCCCTTCCGACAGGGGACACGAGCAGTACTTC.

J is TRBJ1-3 and V is TRBV7-3; D might be TRBD1 (6 bases). The CDR3 has 15 residues. Germline V gene sequence: CDR1 SGHTA, CDR2 FQGTGA. Trimming stripped 5 bases from V and 4 bases from J, with 15 bases between. CDR3 in DNA: TGTGCCAGCAGCGAAACAGGGATGTGGGGAAACACCATATATTTT. It yields the protein CASSETGMWGNTIYF.

The chain combines TRBV7-9 with TRBJ1-5; D is unresolved. Per the germline V gene, CDR1 is SEHNR and CDR2 is FQNEAQ (reference sequence). Trimming removed 2 bases at V and 5 bases at J, with 7 bases between. This CDR3 is 13 amino acids long. The CDR3 region is CASSLYGHQPQHF. CDR3 bases: TGTGCCAGCAGCTTATACGGCCATCAGCCCCAGCATTTT.

The gene calls are TRBV11-1 and TRBJ2-1, with D perhaps TRBD1 or TRBD2 (5 bases each). The length of the CDR3 is 15 residues. Germline CDR1 SGHAT, CDR2 FQDESV (reference sequence). The germline V and J ends were trimmed by 3 bases and 4 bases, with 13 bases remaining between them. CDR3 region: CASSFAGTSYNEQFF. The CDR3 nucleotides are TGTGCCAGCAGCTTCGCCGGGACCTCATACAATGAGCAGTTCTTC. The variable domain in full, completed from reference TRBV11-1 and TRBJ2-1, reads EAEVAQSPRYKITEKSQAVAFWCDPISGHATLYWYRQILGQGPELLVQFQDESVVDDSQLPKDRFSAERLKGVDSTLKIQPAELGDSAMYLCASSFAGTSYNEQFFGPGTRLTVL.

Written as DNA, the CDR3 is TGTGCCAGCAGCTCCGACGACAGGGTTCGAACTGAAGCTTTCTTT. It is translated as CASSSDDRVRTEAFF. The chain combines TRBV7-9 with TRBJ1-1, with 7 bases matching TRBD1. The V and J ends lost 4 bases and 5 bases, in that order; junction bases with no gene match: 10. This CDR3 region has 15 residues. CDR1 SEHNR and CDR2 FQNEAQ come from the germline V gene (reference sequence). The entire variable domain, with the rest obtained from reference TRBV7-9 and TRBJ1-1, is as follows: DTGVSQNPRHKITKRGQNVTFRCDPISEHNRLYWYRQTLGQGPEFLTYFQNEAQLEKSRLLSDRFSAERPKGSFSTLEIQRTEQGDSAMYLCASSSDDRVRTEAFFGQGTRLTVV.

The rearrangement joins TRBV5-1 to TRBJ2-7; D is ambiguous. Germline values: CDR1 SGHRS, CDR2 YFSETQ. CDR3 length: 15 amino acids. Trimming pared 0 bases from V and 0 bases from J, leaving 10 bases between. In nucleotides, the CDR3 is TGCGCCAGCAGCTTGGGGAAGGGTTACTCCTACGAGCAGTACTTC. This sequence encodes CASSLGKGYSYEQYF.

To note about this clone: One end of the junction does not line up with germline, which may come from a read error. V and J are TRBV2 and TRBJ2-3; D assignment may be TRBD1 or TRBD2 (8 bases each). Looked up from germline, CDR1 is SNHLY and CDR2 is FYNNEI. This CDR3 is built from 12 residues. CDR3 residues: CASSGGDRFRHF. The DNA of the CDR3 is TGTGCCAGCAGCGGGGGGGACAGGTTCAGGCATTTT.

This clone has just a few counts. The rearrangement links TRBV4-1 to TRBJ2-7, with 7 bases that match TRBD1. V gave up 2 bases and J gave up 4 bases; unmatched junction bases: 11. The CDR3 is 16 amino acids. In germline, CDR1 is MGHRA, CDR2 YSYEKL. CDR3 bases: TGCGCCAGCAGCCAAATGGATACAGGGGAGTTGTACGAGCAGTACTTC. This encodes CASSQMDTGELYEQYF.